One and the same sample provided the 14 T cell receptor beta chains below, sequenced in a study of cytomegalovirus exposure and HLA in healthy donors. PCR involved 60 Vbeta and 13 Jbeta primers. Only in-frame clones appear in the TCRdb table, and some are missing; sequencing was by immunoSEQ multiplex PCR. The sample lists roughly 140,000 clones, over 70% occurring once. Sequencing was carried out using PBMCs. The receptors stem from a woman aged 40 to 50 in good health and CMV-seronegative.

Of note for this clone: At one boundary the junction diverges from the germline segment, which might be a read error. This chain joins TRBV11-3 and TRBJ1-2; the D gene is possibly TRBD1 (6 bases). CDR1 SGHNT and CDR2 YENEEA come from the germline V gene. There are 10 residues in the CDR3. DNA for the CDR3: TGTGCCAGGGAAACCGACACAGGGAACTTC. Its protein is CARETDTGNF.

Here the CDR3 reads CASSLQQGTNEKLFF. CDR3 sequence (DNA): TGTGCCAGCAGCTTACAACAGGGCACTAATGAAAAACTGTTTTTT. This chain joins TRBV7-9 and TRBJ1-4; a possible D gene is TRBD1 (6 bases). Germline values: CDR1 SEHNR, CDR2 FQNEAQ (reference sequence). Trimming left V 2 bases short and J 2 bases short, with 9 bases between. The CDR3 is 15 amino acids.

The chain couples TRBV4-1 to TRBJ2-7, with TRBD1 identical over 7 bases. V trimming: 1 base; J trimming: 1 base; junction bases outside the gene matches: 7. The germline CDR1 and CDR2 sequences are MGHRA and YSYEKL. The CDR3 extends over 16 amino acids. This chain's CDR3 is CASSQGGTVNSYEQYF. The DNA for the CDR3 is TGCGCCAGCAGCCAAGGAGGGACAGTCAATTCCTACGAGCAGTACTTC.

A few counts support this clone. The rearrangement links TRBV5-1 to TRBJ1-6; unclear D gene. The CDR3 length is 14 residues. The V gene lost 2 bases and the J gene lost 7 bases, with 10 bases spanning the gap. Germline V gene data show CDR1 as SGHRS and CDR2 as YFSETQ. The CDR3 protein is CASSFGTPNSPLHF. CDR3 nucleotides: TGCGCCAGCAGCTTCGGTACCCCCAATTCACCCCTCCACTTT.

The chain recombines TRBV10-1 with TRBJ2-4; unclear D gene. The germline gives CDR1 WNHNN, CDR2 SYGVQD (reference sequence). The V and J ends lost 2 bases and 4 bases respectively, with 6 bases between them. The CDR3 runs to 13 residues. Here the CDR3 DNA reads TGCGCCAGCAGTGAGGGCAGTAAAAACATTCAGTACTTC. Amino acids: CASSEGSKNIQYF.

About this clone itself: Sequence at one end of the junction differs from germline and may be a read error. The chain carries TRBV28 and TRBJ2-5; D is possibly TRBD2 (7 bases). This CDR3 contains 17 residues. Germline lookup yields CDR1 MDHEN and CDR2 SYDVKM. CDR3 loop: CASSGGQGGTIQETQHF. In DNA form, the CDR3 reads TGTGCCAGCAGTGGGGGGCAGGGAGGGACCATACAAGAGACCCAGCACTTC.

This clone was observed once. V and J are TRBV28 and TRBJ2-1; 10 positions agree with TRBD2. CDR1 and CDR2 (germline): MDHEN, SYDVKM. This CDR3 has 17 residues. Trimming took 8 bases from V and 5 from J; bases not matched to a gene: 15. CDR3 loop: CASGGWERGGQDNEQFF. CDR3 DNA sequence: TGTGCCAGCGGGGGTTGGGAGCGGGGGGGCCAAGACAATGAGCAGTTCTTC. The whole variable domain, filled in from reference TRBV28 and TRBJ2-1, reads DVKVTQSSRYLVKRTGEKVFLECVQDMDHENMFWYRQDPGLGLRLIYFSYDVKMKEKGDIPEGYSVSREKKERFSLILESASTNQTSMYLCASGGWERGGQDNEQFFGPGTRLTVL.

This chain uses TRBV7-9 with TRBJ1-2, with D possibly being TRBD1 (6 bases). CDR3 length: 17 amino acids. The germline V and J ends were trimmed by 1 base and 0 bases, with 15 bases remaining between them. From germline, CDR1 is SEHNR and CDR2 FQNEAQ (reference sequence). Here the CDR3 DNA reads TGTGCCAGCAGCTTAGAGCGGGGGCGAAAGACTAACTATGGCTACACCTTC. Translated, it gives CASSLERGRKTNYGYTF.

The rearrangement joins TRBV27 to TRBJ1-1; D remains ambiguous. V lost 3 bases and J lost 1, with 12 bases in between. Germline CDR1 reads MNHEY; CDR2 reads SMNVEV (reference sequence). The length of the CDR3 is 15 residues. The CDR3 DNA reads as TGTGCCAGCAGTTTTCGAGAGGCCCAGAACACTGAAGCTTTCTTT. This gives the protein CASSFREAQNTEAFF.

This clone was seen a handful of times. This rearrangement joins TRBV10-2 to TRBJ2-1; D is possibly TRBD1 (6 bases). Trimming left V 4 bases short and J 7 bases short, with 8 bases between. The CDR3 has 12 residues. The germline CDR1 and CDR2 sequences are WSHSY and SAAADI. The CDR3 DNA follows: TGCGCCAGCAGTGGGACAGCGAATGAGCAGTTCTTC. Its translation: CASSGTANEQFF.

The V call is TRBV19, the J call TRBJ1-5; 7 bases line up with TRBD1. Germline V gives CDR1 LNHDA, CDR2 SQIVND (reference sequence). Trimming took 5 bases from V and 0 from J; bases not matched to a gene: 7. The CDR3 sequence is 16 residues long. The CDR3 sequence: CASSLGTVHSNQPQHF. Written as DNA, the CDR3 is TGTGCCAGTAGTCTAGGGACAGTACATAGCAATCAGCCCCAGCATTTT.

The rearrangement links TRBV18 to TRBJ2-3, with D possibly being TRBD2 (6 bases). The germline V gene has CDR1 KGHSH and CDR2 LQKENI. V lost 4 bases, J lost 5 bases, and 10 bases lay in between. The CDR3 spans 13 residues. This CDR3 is CASSRSGEDTQYF. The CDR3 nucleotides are TGTGCCAGCTCACGGTCGGGGGAAGATACGCAGTATTTT.

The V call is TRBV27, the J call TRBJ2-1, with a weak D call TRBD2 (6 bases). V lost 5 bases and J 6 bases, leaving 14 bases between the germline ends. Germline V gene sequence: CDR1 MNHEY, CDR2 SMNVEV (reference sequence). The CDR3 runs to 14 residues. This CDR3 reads CASSHSGTFNEQFF. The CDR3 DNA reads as TGTGCCAGCAGTCATTCCGGGACTTTCAATGAGCAGTTCTTC.

In DNA, the CDR3 is TGCAGCGTTGGAGGGCCCGGACAGGGAAACACCGGGGAGCTGTTTTTT. This codes for CSVGGPGQGNTGELFF. The chain joins TRBV29-1 to TRBJ2-2; 8 positions match TRBD1. This CDR3 has 16 residues. Germline CDR1 reads SQVTM; CDR2 reads ANQGSEA. Trimming took 4 bases from V and 2 from J; bases not matched to a gene: 9.